A selection of T cell receptor beta chains follows, all from one sample in a study of blood T cell repertoires in COVID-19. Sequenced by immunoSEQ multiplex PCR; TCRdb stores in-frame clones only, minus some. The sample lists some 150,000 clones; approximately 90% were seen once. Sequencing was performed on peripheral blood. The origin of the receptors is a man aged 60-69 years with active or convalescent COVID-19. Both conserved end residues are part of each CDR3. D genes are given only for firm matches. Where a row states a size, it is once, few, many or the class of an expanded clone; other rows omit it.

v_gene,d_gene,abundance,j_gene,CDR3nt,CDR3aa
TRBV18,.,.,TRBJ1-1,TGTGCCAGCTCACCGGGGGGGAACACTGAAGCTTTCTTT,CASSPGGNTEAFF
TRBV9,.,.,TRBJ2-4,TGTGCCAGCAGCGTAGTAGCGGCGGGGCCGAAAAACATTCAGTACTTC,CASSVVAAGPKNIQYF
TRBV27,.,.,TRBJ1-5,TGTGCCAGCAAGTCGATGGGAGTCGGCAATCAGCCCCAGCATTTT,CASKSMGVGNQPQHF
TRBV24-1,.,.,TRBJ1-6,TGTGCCACCAGCCCACAGGTTTCACCCCTCCACTTT,CATSPQVSPLHF
TRBV28,.,.,TRBJ1-4,TGTGCCAGCAGGACACCAACTAATGAAAAACTGTTTTTT,CASRTPTNEKLFF
TRBV3-1/TRBV3-2,.,.,TRBJ2-2,TGTGCCAGCAGCCAAGGCGGATACACCGGGGAGCTGTTTTTT,CASSQGGYTGELFF
TRBV6-2/TRBV6-3,.,.,TRBJ2-2,TGTGCCAGCAGTACAGCCCCCCTTTATACAAACACCGGGGAGCTGTTTTTT,CASSTAPLYTNTGELFF
TRBV6-2/TRBV6-3,.,.,TRBJ2-1,TGTGCCAGCAGTCTGTCCAATGAGCAGTTCTTC,CASSLSNEQFF
TRBV28,.,.,TRBJ1-2,TGTGCCAGCAGCCCACAGGGAGGCTACACCTTC,CASSPQGGYTF
TRBV19,.,.,TRBJ1-5,TGTGCCAGTAGCTCCTTGGGGGGGTACAATCAGCCCCAGCATTTT,CASSSLGGYNQPQHF
TRBV5-1,TRBD2,.,TRBJ2-2,TGCGCCAGCAGCCTCACCCTCCCGGGACTAGCGGGGGGGAACACCGGGGAGCTGTTTTTT,CASSLTLPGLAGGNTGELFF
TRBV19,.,.,TRBJ1-5,TGTGCCAGTAGGGGTCCACAAGGAGTTCCCAATCAGCCCCAGCATTTT,CASRGPQGVPNQPQHF
TRBV7-2,TRBD2,.,TRBJ2-1,TGTGCCAGCAGCTCGGGACTAGCGGGAAAGCAGTTCTTC,CASSSGLAGKQFF
TRBV15,.,.,TRBJ2-5,TGTGCCACCAGCAGAGATCAGTCCTTTGCGACCCAGTACTTC,CATSRDQSFATQYF
TRBV7-9,TRBD1,few,TRBJ2-7,TGTGCCAGCAGCTTAACCGGGACAGGCACCTACGAGCAGTACTTC,CASSLTGTGTYEQYF
TRBV7-2,TRBD2,.,TRBJ2-7,TGTGCCAGCAGCCCCCGACTAGCGAACTACGAGCAGTACTTC,CASSPRLANYEQYF
TRBV7-2,.,.,TRBJ2-6,TGTGCCAGCAGCTACCGTGGGGGGTCCTCTGGGGCCAACGTCCTGACTTTC,CASSYRGGSSGANVLTF
TRBV19,.,.,TRBJ1-6,TGTGCCGCGGCCCGGGGGAGGTCCTATAATTCACCCCTCCACTTT,CAAARGRSYNSPLHF
TRBV7-2,.,.,TRBJ1-1,TGTGCCAGCAGCTTAATACAGGTAATGGCTGAAGCTTTCTTT,CASSLIQVMAEAFF
TRBV27,TRBD2,.,TRBJ2-1,TGTGCCAGCAGTTCGACTAGCTCTGGGATTGAGCAGTTCTTC,CASSSTSSGIEQFF
TRBV7-6,TRBD2,.,TRBJ2-3,TGTGCCAGCAGCTTGACTAGCGGGTTCACAGATACGCAGTATTTT,CASSLTSGFTDTQYF
TRBV7-9,TRBD2,once,TRBJ2-2,TGTGCCAGCAGCTTAGCAGGGACTAGCGGGTCGAACACCGGGGAGCTGTTTTTT,CASSLAGTSGSNTGELFF
TRBV5-4,.,once,TRBJ1-6,TGTGCCAGCAGCTCCCTGGACAGAAATTTATATAATTCACCCCTCCACTTT,CASSSLDRNLYNSPLHF
TRBV27,.,.,TRBJ1-4,TGTGCCAGCAGTCCATACTCGGGGGGAACTAATGAAAAACTGTTTTTT,CASSPYSGGTNEKLFF
TRBV20-1,.,.,TRBJ1-5,TGCAGTGCAAGTCCGGGGGGCGTGAGTAGCAATCAGCCCCAGCATTTT,CSASPGGVSSNQPQHF
TRBV6-2/TRBV6-3,TRBD1,.,TRBJ1-2,TGTGCCAGCAGCGGACAGGGGACAAAAGTAGGTGGCTACACCTTC,CASSGQGTKVGGYTF
TRBV5-4,TRBD2,.,TRBJ2-4,TGTGCCAGCAGCCCCCCCCGGGAGGGCCTAGCCAAAAACATTCAGTACTTC,CASSPPREGLAKNIQYF
TRBV2,.,few,TRBJ2-3,TGTGCCAGCAGTGGGTTGGGGAGGTCAGATACGCAGTATTTT,CASSGLGRSDTQYF
TRBV2,.,.,TRBJ2-1,TGTGCCAGCAGTTTTCGACTAGATAATGAGCAGTTCTTC,CASSFRLDNEQFF
TRBV27,TRBD1,.,TRBJ1-2,TGTGCCAGCAGAAAAACAGGGGAGGATGGCTACACCTTC,CASRKTGEDGYTF
TRBV6-2/TRBV6-3,TRBD1,.,TRBJ2-7,TGTGCCAGCAGTTGGGGACAGGCCTACGAGCAGTACTTC,CASSWGQAYEQYF
TRBV7-6,.,.,TRBJ1-6,TGTGCCAGCAGCTTAGCGCTAAATTCACCCCTCCACTTT,CASSLALNSPLHF
TRBV29-1,.,.,TRBJ2-5,TGCAGCGTTGAAGATCAGGGGGAGACCCAGTACTTC,CSVEDQGETQYF
TRBV18,.,.,TRBJ1-5,TGTGCCAGCTCCCCCGGAGGGGAGGATCAGCCCCAGCATTTT,CASSPGGEDQPQHF
TRBV6-2/TRBV6-3,TRBD2,.,TRBJ2-7,TGTGCCAGCAGTTACTCGAGGACTAGCGGCCTGCTCTACGAGCAGTACTTC,CASSYSRTSGLLYEQYF
TRBV28,TRBD1,.,TRBJ1-5,TGTGCCAGCAGTACCTTTGACAGGGTTAATCAGCCCCAGCATTTT,CASSTFDRVNQPQHF
TRBV5-4,TRBD1,.,TRBJ2-1,TGTGCCAGCAGTATTTTAAAACCGGGACAGGGGGCAGGGGAGCAGTTCTTC,CASSILKPGQGAGEQFF
TRBV7-9,TRBD1,once,TRBJ1-1,TGTGCCAGCAGCTTAGGGGGGACAGGGCAAGGAGCTTTCTTT,CASSLGGTGQGAFF
TRBV6-2/TRBV6-3,TRBD1,.,TRBJ2-1,TGTGCCAGCAGTCCCTACAGGGGACCTTCCTACAATGAGCAGTTCTTC,CASSPYRGPSYNEQFF
TRBV7-9,.,few,TRBJ2-7,TGTGCCAGCAGCTGGGACACCTTCGAGCAGTACTTC,CASSWDTFEQYF